The clone carrying this TCR beta chain was observed at least ten times. The target antigen is unknown. The source of the sample is a study of CD8 T cells in ankylosing spondylitis. 5'-RACE, quantitative and with molecular barcodes, yielded the TCR beta libraries. MiXCR, run by TCRdb on the 5' RACE reads, gives a single entry per CDR3 protein. The table lists hundreds of thousands of distinct CDR3 sequences, 7% to 10% of them singletons. Whole-study results and caveats: As reported, disease-linked clones showed significant enrichment in matched ankylosing spondylitis synovial fluid. Reports of some motif variants in reactive arthritis synovial fluid and blood predate this one.

The V gene lost 5 bases and the J gene lost 5 bases, with 9 bases spanning the gap. The CDR3 is 12 residues long. Sequencing was carried out using blood, either unsorted or a sorted T cell fraction (not recorded which). The chain has TRBV12-3 or TRBV12-4 and TRBJ1-1, with no clear D. This TCR was sampled from a female donor with ankylosing spondylitis or in good health (not recorded which). CDR3 DNA: TGTGCCAGCAGTCCCAGCCAGACTGAAGCTTTCTTT. Encoded protein: CASSPSQTEAFF.